Below, 21 T cell receptor beta chains from the same sample are listed, as sequenced in a study of response to subunit inactivated influenza vaccine. From the RT-PCR reads, TCRdb called clonotypes with MiXCR, one entry per CDR3 protein. The table lists 650,000 to 850,000 distinct CDR3 sequences, 14% of them singletons. Sequencing used PBMCs from blood, obtained less than 15 days before vaccination. These receptors originate from a man aged 50 to 59 who received an inactivated influenza vaccine.

This clonotype was seen more than once but under ten times. The chain couples TRBV5-1 to TRBJ1-4; TRBD1 is a possible D gene (5 bases). V dropped 1 base and J dropped 6 bases, with 13 bases sitting between them. CDR3 length equals 15 residues. Germline CDR1 reads SGHRS; CDR2 reads YFSETQ. The CDR3 is CASSLYGTDDEKLFF. The CDR3 region has the DNA TGCGCCAGCAGCTTGTACGGGACCGATGATGAAAAACTGTTTTTT.

CDR3 DNA: TGTGCCAGCAGCGAACCGTCGGGACAGGATACCTACGAGCAGTACTTC. As protein: CASSEPSGQDTYEQYF. V usage is TRBV11-2 and J usage is TRBJ2-7, with 8 bases aligning to TRBD1. Germline CDR1 and CDR2: SGHAT and FQNNGV. The CDR3 is 16 amino acids. V was clipped by 5 bases and J by 2 bases; unmatched bases: 11.

The table lists this clonotype with many counts. This rearrangement joins TRBV7-2 to TRBJ2-5; 7 nucleotides agree with TRBD1. The CDR3 totals 13 residues. The V and J ends lost 0 bases and 5 bases, in that order; junction bases with no gene match: 0. Germline V gives CDR1 SGHTA, CDR2 FQGNSA. CDR3 loop: CASSLAQGETQYF. The CDR3 DNA sequence: TGTGCCAGCAGCTTAGCACAGGGGGAGACCCAGTACTTC.

The V and J genes are TRBV5-1 and TRBJ2-7; 11 bases line up with TRBD1. With 4 bases clipped from V and 6 bases from J, the junction kept 9 bases outside the gene matches. Germline V gene sequence: CDR1 SGHRS, CDR2 YFSETQ. The CDR3 is 15 residues long. In DNA form, the CDR3 reads TGCGCCAGCAGCCAAGGGACGGGACAGGGGGGCGAGCAGTACTTC. It encodes CASSQGTGQGGEQYF.

As to this clonotype: One end of the junction varies from germline; a read error may be responsible. CDR3 nucleotides: TGTGCCGGGAGGGTCAGGGAGGGCTACACCTTC. Protein product: CAGRVREGYTF. The J gene is TRBJ1-2, the V gene TRBV30; a possible D gene is TRBD1 (5 bases). Germline V CDR1 and CDR2: GTSNPN, SVGIG (reference sequence). The CDR3 is 11 residues long.

The chain joins TRBV6-5 to TRBJ1-4; D is ambiguous. Germline CDR1 and CDR2: MNHEY and SVGAGI. This CDR3 has 14 residues. The V end lost 4 bases, the J end lost 3 bases, and 9 bases lay between the germline ends. The CDR3: CASSSTVANEKLFF. The CDR3 nucleotides are TGTGCCAGCAGTTCGACGGTTGCTAATGAAAAACTGTTTTTT.

This clonotype was recorded many times. V usage is TRBV4-3 and J usage is TRBJ2-2; D unresolved. Trimming shortened V by 2 bases and J by 5 bases, and 15 bases separated the two germline ends. CDR3 length: 16 amino acids. The germline gives CDR1 LGHNA, CDR2 YSLEER. The CDR3 DNA reads TGCGCCAGCAGCCAAATACGAGGTTCAATAACCGGGGAGCTGTTTTTT. Encoded protein: CASSQIRGSITGELFF.

In the case of this clonotype: At one end the junction does not follow the germline gene, possibly because of a read error. The V gene is TRBV4-2, the J gene TRBJ2-7, with D perhaps matching TRBD2 (6 bases). CDR1 LGHNA and CDR2 YNFKEQ come from the germline V gene. CDR3 length: 13 residues. The CDR3 region has the DNA TGTGCCAGCAGCCAGGGGGGATTTTACGCGCAGTACTTC. Translation gives CASSQGGFYAQYF.

In this sample, this clonotype turned up a few times. The rearrangement joins TRBV12-3 or TRBV12-4 to TRBJ1-6; possible D gene TRBD1, 5 bases. The CDR3 has 13 amino acids. V was cut by 5 bases and J by 9 bases, with 11 bases left in between. The CDR3 sequence is CASSRQMVSPLHF. CDR3 sequence (DNA): TGTGCCAGCAGTAGACAGATGGTTTCACCCCTCCACTTT.

CDR3 nucleotides: TGCGCCAGCAGCTTGACCAGCACCATGCGCTACACCTTC. Translating it yields CASSLTSTMRYTF. The chain has TRBV5-1 and TRBJ1-2, with D hard to call. The ends were cut back, 1 base at V and 9 bases at J, with 13 bases in the middle. Germline assignment: CDR1 SGHRS and CDR2 YFSETQ. This CDR3 comprises 13 residues.

CDR3 sequence reads: CASSTPGRRVNGYTF. CDR3 in DNA: TGTGCCAGCAGCACGCCCGGGCGCAGGGTAAATGGCTACACCTTC. The chain combines TRBV7-9 with TRBJ1-2, with a possible D match to TRBD1 (5 bases). This CDR3 is 15 amino acids long. Germline-derived CDR1 and CDR2 are SEHNR and FQNEAQ (reference sequence). Deletions cut 5 bases from V and 6 bases from J, with 19 bases between.

This clonotype was counted many times. This chain joins TRBV20-1 and TRBJ1-2; 9 bases are a match to TRBD1. The CDR3 is 17 residues long. V shed 3 bases, J shed 6 bases, and the junction held 17 bases outside the gene matches. Per germline, CDR1 DFQATT and CDR2 SNEGSKA (reference sequence). CDR3 residues: CSASPLGLGTGSNGYTF. CDR3 bases: TGCAGTGCTAGCCCGCTGGGATTGGGGACAGGGTCAAATGGCTACACCTTC.

This chain links TRBV18 with TRBJ1-1; D perhaps matches TRBD1 (5 bases). Trimming left V 5 bases short and J 3 bases short, with 10 bases between. The CDR3 extends over 13 amino acids. Germline CDR1 reads KGHSH; CDR2 reads LQKENI. The chain's CDR3 is CASSGAGHTEAFF. DNA of the CDR3: TGTGCCAGCTCAGGGGCAGGGCACACTGAAGCTTTCTTT.

This clonotype was observed a handful of times. This chain links TRBV11-2 with TRBJ2-1; 16 nucleotides line up with TRBD2. Germline V gene sequence: CDR1 SGHAT, CDR2 FQNNGV. Unmatched junction bases numbered 16, after V lost 9 bases and J lost 5 bases. The CDR3 extends over 19 amino acids. The CDR3 protein is CARAVQGLAGGSKDNEQFF. DNA of the CDR3: TGTGCCAGGGCAGTACAGGGACTAGCGGGGGGGTCGAAGGACAATGAGCAGTTCTTC.

This clonotype was detected a few times. J is TRBJ2-5 and V is TRBV18; D unresolved. CDR1 KGHSH and CDR2 LQKENI come from the germline V gene. The CDR3 runs to 12 residues. Trimming stripped 8 bases from V and 3 bases from J, with 10 bases between. The CDR3 DNA reads TGTGCCAGCGCTCTAAGGGAAGAGACCCAGTACTTC. Its protein is CASALREETQYF.

This clonotype was recorded at least ten times. This sequence joins TRBV12-3 or TRBV12-4 and TRBJ2-2; D is undetermined. V dropped 6 bases and J dropped 0 bases, with 17 bases sitting between them. The CDR3 spans 17 residues. Written as DNA, the CDR3 is TGTGCCAGCAGCAAACCCACCCCTCAATCGAACACCGGGGAGCTGTTTTTT. Translation gives CASSKPTPQSNTGELFF.

Only a few counts were recorded for this clonotype. J is TRBJ2-5 and V is TRBV7-8; D is unclear. V lost 5 bases to trimming and J lost 1 base, with 8 bases between them. This CDR3 is 13 amino acids long. The germline CDR1 and CDR2 sequences are SGHVS and FQNEAQ. The CDR3 nucleotides are TGTGCCAGCAGCCGGAGCAGCCAAGAGACCCAGTACTTC. Protein: CASSRSSQETQYF. The full variable domain, with the rest looked up from reference TRBV7-8 and TRBJ2-5, is GAGVSQSPRYKVAKRGQDVALRCDPISGHVSLFWYQQALGQGPEFLTYFQNEAQLDKSGLPSDRFFAERPEGSVSTLKIQRTQQEDSAVYLCASSRSSQETQYFGPGTRLLVL.

The chain uses TRBV5-6 and TRBJ2-3, with 12 bases matching TRBD2. This CDR3 comprises 16 residues. CDR1 is SGHDT and CDR2 is YYEEEE in the germline V gene. After removal of 2 bases from V and 6 bases from J, the junction contained 7 bases not matched to a gene. The CDR3 sequence is CASSLLAGGRWDTQYF. The CDR3 DNA is TGTGCCAGCAGCTTACTAGCGGGGGGCCGATGGGATACGCAGTATTTT.

This clonotype was recorded a few times. This sequence joins TRBV12-5 and TRBJ2-7; maybe TRBD2 (5 bases). Germline values: CDR1 LGHNT, CDR2 FRNRAP. The CDR3 is 13 residues long. Trimming removed 6 bases at V and 1 base at J, with 10 bases between. DNA for the CDR3: TGTGCTAGTGGCCTCGGGATATCCTACGAGCAGTACTTC. This translates into CASGLGISYEQYF.

In its sample, this clonotype was seen a few times. V is TRBV4-1 and J is TRBJ2-7, with D perhaps TRBD1 or TRBD2 (5 bases each). The germline CDR1 and CDR2 sequences are MGHRA and YSYEKL. This CDR3 contains 14 residues. V shed 1 base and J shed 3 bases, with 10 bases lying between them. CDR3: CASSQVMGDYEQYF. DNA for the CDR3: TGCGCCAGCAGCCAAGTAATGGGGGACTACGAGCAGTACTTC.

This clonotype has only one observation. The chain uses TRBV2 and TRBJ2-7; TRBD2 agrees at 11 bases. CDR3 size: 15 residues. The ends lost 6 bases at V and 3 bases at J; junction bases unmatched: 7. Germline V gives CDR1 SNHLY, CDR2 FYNNEI. The CDR3 sequence is CASRDGTSGFYEQYF. The DNA of the CDR3 is TGTGCCAGCAGAGACGGGACTAGCGGCTTCTACGAGCAGTACTTC.